Listed below are T cell receptor beta chains from one sample, sequenced in a study of cytomegalovirus exposure and HLA in healthy donors. Repertoires were generated with immunoSEQ multiplex PCR, while TCRdb's copy carries only in-frame clones and drops some. The repertoire holds about 170,000 clones, with about 80% as singletons. Input material: PBMCs. The receptors here all came from a woman between 45 and 65 years old in good health and CMV-seronegative. Both conserved end residues are part of each CDR3. Fields, in order: V gene, D gene, clone size, J gene, CDR3 protein, CDR3 DNA. D genes are given only for firm matches. Size is stated for part of the rows, as once, few or many counts, or as a class when the clone is expanded.

V gene: TRBV11-3; D gene: TRBD2; clone size: NA; J gene: TRBJ2-2; CDR3 protein: CASSLAGGDTGELFF; CDR3 DNA: TGTGCCAGCAGCTTAGCGGGGGGGGACACCGGGGAGCTGTTTTTT
V gene: TRBV5-1; D gene: TRBD2; clone size: NA; J gene: TRBJ2-1; CDR3 protein: CASSPGTSYNNEQFF; CDR3 DNA: TGCGCCAGCAGCCCGGGGACTAGCTACAACAATGAGCAGTTCTTC
V gene: TRBV28; D gene: NA; clone size: NA; J gene: TRBJ2-2; CDR3 protein: CASSSLGPRELFF; CDR3 DNA: TGTGCCAGCAGTTCGTTGGGGCCAAGGGAGCTGTTTTTT
V gene: TRBV5-1; D gene: NA; clone size: once; J gene: TRBJ2-7; CDR3 protein: CASSGGASRVSYEQYF; CDR3 DNA: TGCGCCAGCAGTGGGGGGGCGAGCAGGGTGTCCTACGAGCAGTACTTC
V gene: TRBV7-9; D gene: TRBD1; clone size: NA; J gene: TRBJ2-5; CDR3 protein: CASSPTGSARSRNQYF; CDR3 DNA: TGTGCCAGCAGCCCGACAGGGTCGGCCCGGAGTAGGAACCAGTACTTC
V gene: TRBV9; D gene: NA; clone size: NA; J gene: TRBJ1-5; CDR3 protein: CASSAGPLEPQHF; CDR3 DNA: TGTGCCAGCAGCGCGGGTCCCTTAGAGCCCCAGCATTTT
V gene: TRBV9; D gene: TRBD2; clone size: NA; J gene: TRBJ2-5; CDR3 protein: CASSVRTSGGPSYF; CDR3 DNA: TGTGCCAGCAGCGTTCGGACTAGCGGGGGACCAAGTTACTTC
V gene: TRBV6-1; D gene: TRBD2; clone size: NA; J gene: TRBJ2-5; CDR3 protein: CASSEVSGGAETQYF; CDR3 DNA: TGTGCCAGCAGTGAAGTTAGCGGGGGGGCAGAGACCCAGTACTTC
V gene: TRBV6-1; D gene: TRBD1; clone size: NA; J gene: TRBJ1-2; CDR3 protein: CASSEVRTGLYGYTF; CDR3 DNA: TGTGCCAGCAGTGAAGTAAGGACAGGACTGTATGGCTACACCTTC
V gene: TRBV2; D gene: NA; clone size: NA; J gene: TRBJ1-5; CDR3 protein: CASRTGLNQPQHF; CDR3 DNA: TGTGCCAGCAGGACAGGCCTTAATCAGCCCCAGCATTTT
V gene: TRBV28; D gene: TRBD1; clone size: NA; J gene: TRBJ1-4; CDR3 protein: CASSITGVLNEKLFF; CDR3 DNA: TGTGCCAGCAGTATAACAGGGGTGCTTAATGAAAAACTGTTTTTT
V gene: TRBV9; D gene: NA; clone size: NA; J gene: TRBJ2-6; CDR3 protein: CASSVGGPASGANVLTF; CDR3 DNA: TGTGCCAGCAGCGTAGGAGGTCCGGCCTCTGGGGCCAACGTCCTGACTTTC
V gene: TRBV7-2; D gene: NA; clone size: NA; J gene: TRBJ1-6; CDR3 protein: CASSSDRAGYNSPLHF; CDR3 DNA: TGTGCCAGCAGCTCAGACAGAGCAGGCTATAATTCACCCCTCCACTTT
V gene: TRBV7-9; D gene: NA; clone size: NA; J gene: TRBJ2-5; CDR3 protein: CASSSLGLLETQYF; CDR3 DNA: TGTGCCAGCAGCTCCCTGGGACTTTTGGAGACCCAGTACTTC
V gene: TRBV20-1; D gene: TRBD1; clone size: NA; J gene: TRBJ1-1; CDR3 protein: CSARDRDEAFF; CDR3 DNA: TGCAGTGCTAGGGACAGGGATGAAGCTTTCTTT
V gene: TRBV14; D gene: TRBD1; clone size: NA; J gene: TRBJ1-3; CDR3 protein: CASSDRRQGSGNTIYF; CDR3 DNA: TGTGCCAGCAGCGACAGGAGACAGGGAAGTGGAAACACCATATATTTT